Sequencing of this T cell receptor beta chain was carried out in a study of blood T cell repertoires in COVID-19. As handled by the study authors: Reference gene primer amplification in the assay estimated nucleated cell counts. Data came from immunoSEQ multiplex PCR; TCRdb stores just in-frame clones and leaves some out. That table furnishes V, J and clone size, whereas the DNA furnished D and trimming. The sample carries about 260,000 clones, less than 85% recorded once. CDR3 length: 15 residues. CDR1 is SGHKS, CDR2 YYEKEE, per germline (reference sequence). The V end was cut by 3 bases, the J end by 3 bases, with 15 bases between.

The TCR originated in a man between 60 and 75 years old who had recovered from COVID-19. The chain has TRBV5-5 and TRBJ2-5, with D perhaps TRBD2 (6 bases). The sequenced sample consisted of peripheral blood. The CDR3 coding sequence is TGTGCCAGCAGCTCCCCCGGGCTAGCGAAAGAGACCCAGTACTTC. Translating it yields CASSSPGLAKETQYF.